The 30 T cell receptor beta chains below all came from one sample that was sequenced in a study of blood T cell repertoires in COVID-19. Libraries were prepared by immunoSEQ multiplex PCR; TCRdb keeps only in-frame clonotypes and omits some of them. This sample has 300,000 to 350,000 clones, with 90% found just once. Sequenced input: peripheral blood. These receptors were taken from a woman between 25 and 40 years old with COVID-19, enrolled during active disease.

CDR3 protein: CASSFWGDSNYGYTF. The DNA of the CDR3 is TGCGCCAGCAGCTTTTGGGGGGACTCTAACTATGGCTACACCTTC. The genes are TRBV5-1 and TRBJ1-2; tentatively, D is TRBD1 (5 bases). Germline V lookup: CDR1 SGHRS, CDR2 YFSETQ. The CDR3 has 15 amino acids. Trimming left V 2 bases short and J 0 bases short, with 11 bases between.

This clone was picked up a small number of times. The rearrangement links TRBV11-2 to TRBJ2-3; 11 bases fit TRBD2. J was trimmed by 5 bases and V by 0 bases; bases with no gene match: 1. Germline assignment: CDR1 SGHAT and CDR2 FQNNGV. CDR3 length: 15 residues. This chain's CDR3 is CASSLDGTSGDTQYF. The CDR3 bases are TGTGCCAGCAGCTTAGATGGGACTAGCGGAGATACGCAGTATTTT.

The chain recombines TRBV6-5 with TRBJ2-7, with 10 bases lining up with TRBD1. V gave up 6 bases and J gave up 2 bases; unmatched junction bases: 1. Germline CDR1 reads MNHEY; CDR2 reads SVGAGI. The CDR3 is 13 amino acids. The CDR3 sequence: CASRGTGAYEQYF. The CDR3 nucleotides read TGTGCCAGCAGAGGGACAGGGGCCTACGAGCAGTACTTC.

V gene TRBV5-1 combines with J gene TRBJ2-1; no firm D call. The V end was cut by 4 bases, the J end by 5 bases, with 22 bases between. The CDR3 is made up of 17 amino acids. The germline V gene encodes CDR1 SGHRS and CDR2 YFSETQ. The CDR3 sequence: CASSRHPREIVDNEQFF. As DNA, the CDR3 is TGCGCCAGCAGCCGACATCCACGAGAAATTGTCGACAATGAGCAGTTCTTC. Drawing the rest from reference TRBV5-1 and TRBJ2-1, the complete variable domain is KAGVTQTPRYLIKTRGQQVTLSCSPISGHRSVSWYQQTPGQGLQFLFEYFSETQRNKGNFPGRFSGRQFSNSRSEMNVSTLELGDSALYLCASSRHPREIVDNEQFFGPGTRLTVL.

The rearrangement uses TRBV9 and TRBJ2-7, with D perhaps matching TRBD2 (6 bases). There are 14 residues in the CDR3. V lost 0 bases, J lost 3 bases, and 10 bases lay in between. Looked up from germline, CDR1 is SGDLS and CDR2 is YYNGEE. The CDR3 loop reads CASSVGGNYYEQYF. CDR3 nucleotides: TGTGCCAGCAGCGTAGGCGGGAACTACTACGAGCAGTACTTC. Variable domain in full (rest from reference TRBV9 and TRBJ2-7): DSGVTQTPKHLITATGQRVTLRCSPRSGDLSVYWYQQSLDQGLQFLIQYYNGEERAKGNILERFSAQQFPDLHSELNLSSLELGDSALYFCASSVGGNYYEQYFGPGTRLTVT.

This chain links TRBV7-2 with TRBJ2-1; D possibly corresponds to TRBD2 (6 bases). CDR3 size: 14 residues. Looked up from germline, CDR1 is SGHTA and CDR2 is FQGNSA. Trimming removed 2 bases at V and 6 bases at J, with 11 bases between. In DNA, the CDR3 is TGTGCCAGCAGCTTATTCGGACTAATCAATGAGCAGTTCTTC. This gives the protein CASSLFGLINEQFF.

The V and J genes are TRBV5-1 and TRBJ2-5; TRBD2 might be the D (6 bases). The germline V and J ends were trimmed by 4 bases and 5 bases, with 18 bases remaining between them. The CDR3 contains 15 residues. Germline-derived CDR1 and CDR2 are SGHRS and YFSETQ. CDR3 DNA sequence: TGCGCCAGCAGCCCGGCAGGGATGGGAGGCGAGACCCAGTACTTC. This sequence encodes CASSPAGMGGETQYF.

The chain links TRBV4-2 to TRBJ2-1; TRBD1 matches at 10 bases. In germline, CDR1 is LGHNA, CDR2 YNFKEQ. This CDR3 region has 16 residues. Trimming cost V 4 bases and J 4 bases; bases outside gene matches: 7. The CDR3 loop reads CASSPTGTGDYNEQFF. The CDR3 region has the DNA TGTGCCAGCAGCCCGACCGGGACAGGGGATTACAATGAGCAGTTCTTC.

The count of this clone is one. V usage is TRBV7-9 and J usage is TRBJ1-6, with no clear D. The CDR3 spans 13 residues. Between the trimmed V and J ends, which lost 0 bases and 10 bases, there was a span of 7 bases. Germline-derived CDR1 and CDR2 are SEHNR and FQNEAQ (reference sequence). CDR3 DNA: TGTGCCAGCAGCTTAGCCCCGGAGTCACCCCTCCACTTT. Translation gives CASSLAPESPLHF.

The chain couples TRBV19 to TRBJ2-3; 16 nucleotides match TRBD2. The trim removed 5 bases at V and 4 bases at J, leaving 9 bases unmatched. Germline lookup yields CDR1 LNHDA and CDR2 SQIVND (reference sequence). The CDR3 contains 18 residues. The DNA of the CDR3 is TGTGCCAGTAGTGCTACTATGGGACTAGCGGGAGGGGCAGATACGCAGTATTTT. Its protein product is CASSATMGLAGGADTQYF.

This rearrangement joins TRBV14 to TRBJ1-1, with D possibly matching TRBD1 (5 bases). This CDR3 is 15 amino acids long. CDR1 and CDR2 (germline): SGHDN, FVKESK. Trimming left V 0 bases short and J 5 bases short, with 13 bases between. The CDR3 loop is CASSQDRGRETEAFF. CDR3 nucleotide sequence: TGTGCCAGCAGCCAAGATAGGGGTCGCGAGACTGAAGCTTTCTTT.

J is TRBJ1-1 and V is TRBV27; D is undetermined. The ends were cut back, 4 bases at V and 11 bases at J, with 11 bases in the middle. The CDR3 consists of 11 residues. The germline V gene encodes CDR1 MNHEY and CDR2 SMNVEV (reference sequence). The CDR3 DNA follows: TGTGCCAGCAGTTCCCTGGGCACCGCTTTCTTT. This gives the protein CASSSLGTAFF.

This clone was seen repeatedly, ten times or more. In nucleotides, the CDR3 is TGTGCCAGCAGCTTAGGTTCAGGGGGCAATGGCAATCAGCCCCAGCATTTT. It is translated as CASSLGSGGNGNQPQHF. The rearrangement links TRBV7-9 to TRBJ1-5; 8 nucleotides line up with TRBD1. Germline V lookup: CDR1 SEHNR, CDR2 FQNEAQ (reference sequence). This CDR3 has 17 residues. The trim removed 1 base at V and 2 bases at J, leaving 7 bases unmatched.

The chain carries TRBV5-1 and TRBJ2-3; D ambiguous. V was cut by 4 bases and J by 9 bases, with 12 bases left in between. This CDR3 has 12 amino acids. CDR1 and CDR2 (germline): SGHRS, YFSETQ. The CDR3 coding sequence is TGCGCCAGCAGCCTCACTCTAGGAACGCAGTATTTT. Protein product: CASSLTLGTQYF.

This clone was counted between two and nine times. The gene calls are TRBV2 and TRBJ1-1; TRBD1 aligns across 8 bases. Trimming removed 5 bases from V and 7 bases from J; junction bases left unmatched: 6. Germline-derived CDR1 and CDR2 are SNHLY and FYNNEI. This CDR3 has 13 amino acids. The DNA of the CDR3 is TGTGCCAGCAGTCGACAGGGGCAGGGTGAAGCTTTCTTT. This translates into CASSRQGQGEAFF.

This chain joins TRBV6-1 and TRBJ1-3, with D possibly being TRBD1 (5 bases). The V end was cut by 3 bases, the J end by 8 bases, with 11 bases between. CDR1 and CDR2 from the germline V gene are MNHNS and SASEGT. This CDR3 contains 13 residues. CDR3 DNA sequence: TGTGCCAGCAGTGATAGCAGGGCTGACACCATATATTTT. Its translation is CASSDSRADTIYF.

V and J are TRBV24-1 and TRBJ2-7; 10 bases are a match to TRBD2. This CDR3 has 16 amino acids. The V and J ends lost 4 bases and 5 bases, in that order; junction bases with no gene match: 10. CDR1 KGHDR and CDR2 SFDVKD come from the germline V gene. In nucleotides, the CDR3 is TGTGCCACCAGTGACCGCAGCGGGAGGGCCCGGAACGAGCAGTACTTC. It translates to CATSDRSGRARNEQYF.

V is TRBV6-5 and J is TRBJ1-6, with D possibly matching TRBD1 (5 bases). This CDR3 contains 15 residues. Germline values: CDR1 MNHEY, CDR2 SVGAGI. V lost 6 bases and J lost 7, with 16 bases in between. The CDR3 sequence is CASRGPTRGNSPLHF. The CDR3 nucleotides are TGTGCCAGCAGGGGTCCCACTCGGGGGAATTCACCCCTCCACTTT.

The genes are TRBV5-1 and TRBJ2-7; TRBD1 aligns across 10 bases. From germline, CDR1 is SGHRS and CDR2 YFSETQ. This CDR3 is 16 amino acids long. V gave up 2 bases and J gave up 7 bases; unmatched junction bases: 12. CDR3 in amino acids: CASSFVAGQGFKEQYF. DNA for the CDR3: TGCGCCAGCAGCTTCGTGGCGGGACAGGGGTTTAAAGAGCAGTACTTC.

The rearrangement uses TRBV27 and TRBJ1-1; a weak D match, TRBD1 (5 bases). Trimming cost V 3 bases and J 5 bases, with 10 bases left between them. The CDR3 has 13 amino acids. CDR1 and CDR2 (germline): MNHEY, SMNVEV (reference sequence). CDR3 residues: CASSFGGRTEAFF. Here the CDR3 DNA reads TGTGCCAGCAGTTTCGGGGGACGGACTGAAGCTTTCTTT.

The chain carries TRBV28 and TRBJ1-4; weak D call: TRBD1 (6 bases). The CDR3 runs to 17 residues. V lost 4 bases to trimming and J lost 1 base, with 16 bases between them. CDR1 and CDR2 from the germline V gene are MDHEN and SYDVKM. The CDR3 DNA follows: TGTGCCAGCAGTTCCGTTGGGTCGGGACAAACTAATGAAAAACTGTTTTTT. It is translated as CASSSVGSGQTNEKLFF. Complete variable domain (other parts from reference TRBV28 and TRBJ1-4): DVKVTQSSRYLVKRTGEKVFLECVQDMDHENMFWYRQDPGLGLRLIYFSYDVKMKEKGDIPEGYSVSREKKERFSLILESASTNQTSMYLCASSSVGSGQTNEKLFFGSGTQLSVL.

The chain links TRBV30 to TRBJ1-1; D is undetermined. Trimming left V 2 bases short and J 12 bases short, with 10 bases between. This CDR3 region has 10 residues. Germline loops: CDR1 GTSNPN, CDR2 SVGIG (reference sequence). The CDR3, as DNA: TGTGCCTGGAGTCAGGCCCAGACTTTCTTT. This translates into CAWSQAQTFF. Together with reference TRBV30 and TRBJ1-1, the CDR3 gives the full variable domain: SQTIHQWPATLVQPVGSPLSLECTVEGTSNPNLYWYRQAAGRGLQLLFYSVGIGQISSEVPQNLSASRPQDRQFILSSKKLLLSDSGFYLCAWSQAQTFFGQGTRLTVV.

This chain links TRBV3-1 (or the pseudogene TRBV3-2) with TRBJ2-7, with D possibly matching TRBD1 (5 bases). Germline assignment: CDR1 LGHDT and CDR2 YNNKEL (reference sequence). This CDR3 is built from 12 residues. V was pared by 2 bases and J by 10 bases, with 12 bases between. In DNA form, the CDR3 reads TGTGCCAGCAGCCAATCCTGGCAGGGCCAGTACTTC. Translated: CASSQSWQGQYF.

This clone was counted a single time. The gene calls are TRBV28 and TRBJ1-4; TRBD1 agrees at 11 bases. Trimming took 2 bases from V and 7 from J; bases not matched to a gene: 6. Per germline, CDR1 MDHEN and CDR2 SYDVKM. The CDR3 is 16 amino acids. CDR3 coding DNA: TGTGCCAGCAGTTTAGTAGTTGGGACAGGGGGTGAAAAACTGTTTTTT. Translated: CASSLVVGTGGEKLFF.

The chain has TRBV7-3 and TRBJ2-1; D is undetermined. Germline CDR1 SGHTA, CDR2 FQGTGA. CDR3 length equals 12 residues. Trimming took 5 bases from V and 8 from J, leaving 10 bases between them. In nucleotides, the CDR3 is TGTGCCAGCAGCCTGACAAGGCATGAGCAGTTCTTC. Amino acids: CASSLTRHEQFF.

The V call is TRBV13, the J call TRBJ1-1, with D possibly being TRBD1 (5 bases). V lost 3 bases and J 1 base, leaving 9 bases between the germline ends. The CDR3 consists of 14 residues. Germline V gene lookup returns CDR1 PRHDT and CDR2 FYEKMQ (reference sequence). The CDR3 nucleotides read TGTGCCAGCAGCTTCACGACAGAGAACACTGAAGCTTTCTTT. This sequence encodes CASSFTTENTEAFF.

The rearrangement links TRBV9 to TRBJ1-3; D is unclear. V lost 4 bases and J lost 4, with 9 bases in between. The CDR3 covers 13 residues. Looked up from germline, CDR1 is SGDLS and CDR2 is YYNGEE. The CDR3 sequence: CASSPLTGNTIYF. The CDR3 nucleotides read TGTGCCAGCAGCCCGTTAACAGGAAACACCATATATTTT. Together with reference TRBV9 and TRBJ1-3, the CDR3 gives the full variable domain: DSGVTQTPKHLITATGQRVTLRCSPRSGDLSVYWYQQSLDQGLQFLIQYYNGEERAKGNILERFSAQQFPDLHSELNLSSLELGDSALYFCASSPLTGNTIYFGEGSWLTVV.

The chain uses TRBV11-2 and TRBJ2-7; TRBD1 aligns across 7 bases. Germline V lookup: CDR1 SGHAT, CDR2 FQNNGV. V trimming: 5 bases; J trimming: 1 base; junction bases outside the gene matches: 8. This CDR3 comprises 15 residues. The CDR3 coding sequence is TGTGCCAGCAGCCAGATCGACAGGGCATCCTACGAGCAGTACTTC. It encodes CASSQIDRASYEQYF. Filled out from reference TRBV11-2 and TRBJ2-7, the complete variable domain reads EAGVAQSPRYKIIEKRQSVAFWCNPISGHATLYWYQQILGQGPKLLIQFQNNGVVDDSQLPKDRFSAERLKGVDSTLKIQPAKLEDSAVYLCASSQIDRASYEQYFGPGTRLTVT.

This clone was detected a few times. The chain employs TRBV7-2 and TRBJ2-7, with 7 bases aligning to TRBD2. Germline V gene lookup returns CDR1 SGHTA and CDR2 FQGNSA. This CDR3 is built from 14 residues. V shed 8 bases and J 2 bases; nucleotides not matched to a gene: 9. The DNA for the CDR3 is TGTGCCAGCGGGGAGGCTAGCGGACCCTACGAGCAGTACTTC. The encoded protein is CASGEASGPYEQYF.

This sequence joins TRBV7-8 and TRBJ1-1; D possibly corresponds to TRBD1 (6 bases). Germline V CDR1 and CDR2: SGHVS, FQNEAQ. This CDR3 is 13 amino acids long. Trimming took 5 bases from V and 5 from J, leaving 12 bases between them. As DNA, the CDR3 is TGTGCCAGCAGCCGAGCAGGGGTAACTGAAGCTTTCTTT. Its translation is CASSRAGVTEAFF.